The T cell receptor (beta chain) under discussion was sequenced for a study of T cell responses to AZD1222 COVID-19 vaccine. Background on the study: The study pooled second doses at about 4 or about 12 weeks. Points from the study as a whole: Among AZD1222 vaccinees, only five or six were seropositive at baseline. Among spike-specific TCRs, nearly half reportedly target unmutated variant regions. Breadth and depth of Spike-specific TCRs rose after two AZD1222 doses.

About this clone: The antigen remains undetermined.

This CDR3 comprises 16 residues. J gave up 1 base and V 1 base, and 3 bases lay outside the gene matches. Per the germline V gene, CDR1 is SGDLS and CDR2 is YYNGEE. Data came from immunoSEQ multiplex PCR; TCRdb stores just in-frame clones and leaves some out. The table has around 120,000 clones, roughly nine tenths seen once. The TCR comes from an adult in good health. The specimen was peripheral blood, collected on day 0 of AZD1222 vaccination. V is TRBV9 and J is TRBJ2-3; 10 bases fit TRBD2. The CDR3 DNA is TGTGCCAGCAGCGTAACCGGGACTAGCGGCACAGATACGCAGTATTTT. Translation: CASSVTGTSGTDTQYF.